This passage covers 9 T cell receptor beta chains from one sample sequenced in a study of cytomegalovirus exposure and HLA in healthy donors. PCR used 60 Vbeta primers and 13 Jbeta primers. Produced via immunoSEQ multiplex PCR; TCRdb's table is partial and in-frame only. The sample contains about 130,000 clones, around 80% of which appear only once. Material for sequencing was PBMCs. The receptors shown here come from a man aged 40-55 years in good health and CMV-seropositive.

The chain uses TRBV11-2 and TRBJ2-7; 11 bases line up with TRBD1. The germline V gene encodes CDR1 SGHAT and CDR2 FQNNGV. Losses at the gene ends were 5 bases for V and 4 bases for J; bases not matched to a gene: 10. This CDR3 spans 16 amino acids. CDR3 in amino acids: CASSPTPGQGGYEQYF. CDR3 sequence (DNA): TGTGCCAGCAGCCCGACCCCGGGACAGGGGGGATACGAGCAGTACTTC. Together with reference TRBV11-2 and TRBJ2-7, the CDR3 gives the full variable domain: EAGVAQSPRYKIIEKRQSVAFWCNPISGHATLYWYQQILGQGPKLLIQFQNNGVVDDSQLPKDRFSAERLKGVDSTLKIQPAKLEDSAVYLCASSPTPGQGGYEQYFGPGTRLTVT.

The genes are TRBV6-1 and TRBJ2-7; 9 nucleotides agree with TRBD1. Germline CDR1 reads MNHNS; CDR2 reads SASEGT. The ends lost 5 bases at V and 1 base at J; junction bases unmatched: 6. The CDR3 totals 15 residues. CDR3 sequence: CASSTGDRVSYEQYF. The CDR3 region has the DNA TGTGCCAGCAGTACGGGGGACAGGGTGTCCTACGAGCAGTACTTC.

This chain links TRBV9 with TRBJ1-2, with 8 nucleotides matching TRBD1. The trim removed 0 bases at V and 4 bases at J, leaving 11 bases unmatched. This CDR3 has 17 amino acids. Germline CDR1 reads SGDLS; CDR2 reads YYNGEE. This CDR3 reads CASSVEPRTGISYGYTF. CDR3 DNA sequence: TGTGCCAGCAGCGTAGAACCCAGGACAGGGATTAGCTATGGCTACACCTTC.

The chain carries TRBV6-5 and TRBJ1-1; tentative D call: TRBD1 (6 bases). The CDR3 is made up of 14 amino acids. Between the trimmed V and J ends, which lost 0 bases and 5 bases, there was a span of 10 bases. Germline loops: CDR1 MNHEY, CDR2 SVGAGI. The CDR3 spells CASSYSGQKTEAFF. CDR3 nucleotides: TGTGCCAGCAGTTACTCCGGACAGAAGACTGAAGCTTTCTTT.

V usage is TRBV5-4 and J usage is TRBJ2-7, with D possibly TRBD2 on 5 matching bases. Germline lookup yields CDR1 SGHNT and CDR2 YYREEE (reference sequence). The CDR3 sequence is 16 residues long. V dropped 4 bases and J dropped 0 bases, with 17 bases sitting between them. CDR3 amino acids: CASSPEVSSSSYEQYF. CDR3 sequence (DNA): TGTGCCAGCAGCCCGGAGGTTTCCTCGAGCTCCTACGAGCAGTACTTC.

The V and J genes are TRBV5-1 and TRBJ2-3, with 10 positions matching TRBD1. Losses at the gene ends were 3 bases for V and 5 bases for J; bases not matched to a gene: 12. The germline V gene encodes CDR1 SGHRS and CDR2 YFSETQ. This CDR3 comprises 17 residues. CDR3 loop: CASSWPRDRGPQDTQYF. CDR3 nucleotides: TGCGCCAGCAGCTGGCCCCGTGACAGGGGGCCTCAAGATACGCAGTATTTT.

The chain has TRBV18 and TRBJ1-3; 7 nucleotides match TRBD1. The CDR3 is made up of 15 amino acids. CDR1 is KGHSH and CDR2 is LQKENI in the germline V gene. Losses at the gene ends were 2 bases for V and 7 bases for J; bases not matched to a gene: 8. CDR3 nucleotide sequence: TGTGCCAGCTCACCAAGGTCACAGGGGAAGAACACCATATATTTT. It specifies CASSPRSQGKNTIYF.

The chain combines TRBV11-2 with TRBJ2-7; D unclear. V was cut by 5 bases and J by 6 bases, with 11 bases left in between. The CDR3 totals 12 residues. The germline CDR1 and CDR2 sequences are SGHAT and FQNNGV. This CDR3 reads CASSPLRGEQYF. In DNA, the CDR3 is TGTGCCAGCAGCCCCCTGAGAGGCGAGCAGTACTTC. The whole variable domain, remainder taken from reference TRBV11-2 and TRBJ2-7, is EAGVAQSPRYKIIEKRQSVAFWCNPISGHATLYWYQQILGQGPKLLIQFQNNGVVDDSQLPKDRFSAERLKGVDSTLKIQPAKLEDSAVYLCASSPLRGEQYFGPGTRLTVT.

The gene calls are TRBV28 and TRBJ1-2, with a tentative D call TRBD1 (5 bases). Trimming shortened V by 6 bases and J by 8 bases, and 13 bases separated the two germline ends. CDR3 length equals 12 residues. The germline V gene has CDR1 MDHEN and CDR2 SYDVKM. The CDR3 here is CASSYRGNGYTF. For the CDR3, the DNA is TGTGCCAGCAGCTACCGGGGGAACGGCTACACCTTC.